This T cell receptor beta chain was retrieved from a study of identical twins. The V end was cut by 4 bases, the J end by 0 bases, with 13 bases between. The CDR3 runs 17 residues. The V gene's germline CDR1 is MNHEY and CDR2 SMNVEV (reference sequence). TCRdb redid the calling of the 5' RACE reads with MiXCR, one entry per CDR3 protein. The sample contains 1.5 million to 2 million distinct CDR3 sequences, around 29% of which appear only once. In this sample, this clonotype turned up a few times. The genes are TRBV27 and TRBJ1-6; perhaps TRBD1 as D (6 bases). This TCR derives from a newborn girl in good health. The source material was cord blood. The CDR3 protein is CASSSPGTLSYNSPLHF. In DNA form, the CDR3 reads TGTGCCAGCAGTTCACCCGGGACACTCTCCTATAATTCACCCCTCCACTTT.